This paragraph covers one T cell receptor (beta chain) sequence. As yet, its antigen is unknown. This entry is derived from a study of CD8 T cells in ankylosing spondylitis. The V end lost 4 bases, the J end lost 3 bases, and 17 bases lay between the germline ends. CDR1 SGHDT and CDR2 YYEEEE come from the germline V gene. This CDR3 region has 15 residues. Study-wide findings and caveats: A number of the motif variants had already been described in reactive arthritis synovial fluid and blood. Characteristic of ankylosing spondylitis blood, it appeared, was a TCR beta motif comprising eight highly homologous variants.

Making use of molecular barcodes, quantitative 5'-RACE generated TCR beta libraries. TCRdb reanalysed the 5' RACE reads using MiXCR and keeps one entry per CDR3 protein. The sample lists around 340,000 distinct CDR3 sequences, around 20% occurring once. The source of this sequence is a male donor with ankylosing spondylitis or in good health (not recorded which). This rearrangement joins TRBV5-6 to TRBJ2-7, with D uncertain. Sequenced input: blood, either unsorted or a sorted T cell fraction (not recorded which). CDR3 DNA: TGTGCCAGCAGCCCAGCGACCGGACGGTACTACGAGCAGTACTTC. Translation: CASSPATGRYYEQYF.